These 32 T cell receptor beta chains originate from one sample sequenced in a study of T cell responses to AZD1222 COVID-19 vaccine. Sequencing used immunoSEQ multiplex PCR; TCRdb keeps in-frame clones, though not all of them. The sample yields 160,000 or so clones, 90% seen once. The source material was peripheral blood, sampled on day 0 of AZD1222 vaccination. Receptors originate from an adult in good health.

The chain combines TRBV27 with TRBJ2-3; TRBD1 matches at 8 bases. This CDR3 is 13 amino acids long. CDR1 is MNHEY and CDR2 is SMNVEV in the germline V gene (reference sequence). The V segment lost 6 bases and the J segment 7 bases; nucleotides outside the gene matches: 6. CDR3 residues: CASRWTGRNTQYF. The CDR3 nucleotides are TGTGCCAGCAGGTGGACAGGGCGAAATACGCAGTATTTT.

The V and J genes are TRBV7-2 and TRBJ2-1; 7 bases align to TRBD1. Germline V gene data show CDR1 as SGHTA and CDR2 as FQGNSA. V gave up 6 bases and J gave up 1 base; unmatched junction bases: 3. The CDR3 sequence is 14 residues long. The CDR3 coding sequence is TGTGCCAGCAGAGGGGGCGGGTCCTACAATGAGCAGTTCTTC. It encodes CASRGGGSYNEQFF.

The rearrangement uses TRBV24-1 and TRBJ2-2; 10 bases map to TRBD2. The germline gives CDR1 KGHDR, CDR2 SFDVKD. The CDR3 sequence is 20 residues long. J lost 1 base, V lost 5 bases, and 15 bases had no gene match. This CDR3 is CATSASYLAGEAWNTGELFF. CDR3 in DNA: TGTGCCACCAGTGCCTCCTACCTAGCGGGAGAAGCTTGGAACACCGGGGAGCTGTTTTTT.

The chain is built from TRBV14 and TRBJ1-6, with 9 positions matching TRBD1. V was pared by 4 bases and J by 6 bases, with 4 bases of the junction left unmatched. The CDR3 sequence is 15 residues long. Germline values: CDR1 SGHDN, CDR2 FVKESK. CDR3 coding DNA: TGTGCCAGCAGCCGAAGGGACAGGGTTAATTCACCCCTCCACTTT. This encodes CASSRRDRVNSPLHF.

The chain links TRBV28 to TRBJ2-7; 10 bases align to TRBD2. J gave up 7 bases and V 3 bases, and 18 bases lay outside the gene matches. The CDR3 is 18 amino acids. Germline V CDR1 and CDR2: MDHEN, SYDVKM. CDR3 residues: CASSFSGLAAFTLPEQYF. The CDR3 DNA reads as TGTGCCAGCAGTTTTTCTGGACTAGCGGCATTTACCCTCCCGGAGCAGTACTTC.

This chain joins TRBV4-3 and TRBJ2-1, with 8 nucleotides matching TRBD2. Germline trimming cut 0 bases from V and 2 bases from J; bases unmatched to any gene: 6. This CDR3 spans 17 amino acids. The germline V gene has CDR1 LGHNA and CDR2 YSLEER. The CDR3 spells CASSQEELAGTYNEQFF. The CDR3 DNA sequence: TGCGCCAGCAGCCAAGAGGAATTAGCGGGAACCTACAATGAGCAGTTCTTC.

The chain couples TRBV28 to TRBJ2-7, with TRBD2 matching 15 bases. The germline V gene encodes CDR1 MDHEN and CDR2 SYDVKM. The CDR3 loop spans 15 amino acids. The V gene end was trimmed by 7 bases and the J gene end by 10 bases; junction bases not matched to a gene: 11. CDR3 sequence: CASTSGRTSGRGQYF. DNA for the CDR3: TGTGCCAGCACCTCAGGACGGACTAGCGGGAGGGGTCAGTACTTC. Full variable domain (outside the CDR3, taken from reference TRBV28 and TRBJ2-7): DVKVTQSSRYLVKRTGEKVFLECVQDMDHENMFWYRQDPGLGLRLIYFSYDVKMKEKGDIPEGYSVSREKKERFSLILESASTNQTSMYLCASTSGRTSGRGQYFGPGTRLTVT.

The chain recombines TRBV14 with TRBJ1-6; D is possibly TRBD1 (6 bases). Deletions cut 8 bases from V and 7 bases from J, with 21 bases between. This CDR3 is 16 amino acids long. Germline values: CDR1 SGHDN, CDR2 FVKESK. The CDR3 nucleotides read TGTGCCAGCTCGAGGGGAGGGTTAAGGGGGAATTCACCCCTCCACTTT. Translation gives CASSRGGLRGNSPLHF.

The chain is built from TRBV7-2 and TRBJ1-2; D call uncertain. Trimming pared 5 bases from V and 4 bases from J, leaving 14 bases between. Germline V gives CDR1 SGHTA, CDR2 FQGNSA. The CDR3 is made up of 14 amino acids. The CDR3 coding sequence is TGTGCCAGCAGCCCCGAGGGCAGTATCTATGGCTACACCTTC. Translated, it gives CASSPEGSIYGYTF. The variable domain in full, with the rest retrieved from reference TRBV7-2 and TRBJ1-2, is GAGVSQSPSNKVTEKGKDVELRCDPISGHTALYWYRQSLGQGLEFLIYFQGNSAPDKSGLPSDRFSAERTGGSVSTLTIQRTQQEDSAVYLCASSPEGSIYGYTFGSGTRLTVV.

J is TRBJ1-2 and V is TRBV3-1 (or the pseudogene TRBV3-2); tentative D call: TRBD1 (5 bases). Germline V lookup: CDR1 LGHDT, CDR2 YNNKEL (reference sequence). The CDR3 consists of 13 residues. V lost 2 bases, J lost 5 bases, and 9 bases lay in between. The CDR3 sequence: CASSQRGWYGYTF. CDR3 nucleotide sequence: TGTGCCAGCAGCCAAAGGGGTTGGTATGGCTACACCTTC.

The genes are TRBV12-5 and TRBJ2-1; 7 bases line up with TRBD2. Unmatched junction bases numbered 5, after V lost 1 base and J lost 2 bases. The CDR3 is 16 amino acids. The germline V gene encodes CDR1 LGHNT and CDR2 FRNRAP. Written as DNA, the CDR3 is TGTGCTAGTGGTTTGGCTATACGGGGGGCCTACAATGAGCAGTTCTTC. Protein sequence: CASGLAIRGAYNEQFF.

The genes are TRBV18 and TRBJ1-2; the D gene is possibly TRBD1 (5 bases). V was trimmed by 5 bases and J by 0 bases, leaving 13 bases between them. The CDR3 length is 15 residues. CDR1 and CDR2 from the germline V gene are KGHSH and LQKENI. Here the CDR3 DNA reads TGTGCCAGCTCATTCGACAGAGAAGCTAACTATGGCTACACCTTC. Protein sequence: CASSFDREANYGYTF.

In this sample, this clone turned up once. The chain joins TRBV18 to TRBJ2-7; the D is unclear. The CDR3 sequence is 13 residues long. Per germline, CDR1 KGHSH and CDR2 LQKENI. The germline V and J ends were trimmed by 6 bases and 3 bases, with 12 bases remaining between them. Written as DNA, the CDR3 is TGTGCCAGCTCTCCGATCAGGAGCTACGAGCAGTACTTC. Amino acid sequence: CASSPIRSYEQYF.

The chain carries TRBV19 and TRBJ1-5; possible D gene TRBD1, 6 bases. Trimming left V 4 bases short and J 3 bases short, with 10 bases between. Germline CDR1 LNHDA, CDR2 SQIVND (reference sequence). The CDR3 length is 14 residues. Here the CDR3 reads CASSNRDSNQPQHF. The CDR3 nucleotides read TGTGCCAGTAGTAACAGGGATTCCAATCAGCCCCAGCATTTT.

This chain joins TRBV6-1 and TRBJ2-3; possible D gene TRBD2, 6 bases. Per the germline V gene, CDR1 is MNHNS and CDR2 is SASEGT. V lost 4 bases and J lost 2, with 16 bases in between. This CDR3 has 16 residues. Here the CDR3 DNA reads TGTGCCAGCAGTGGGTATAGCGGTACGCTCACAGATACGCAGTATTTT. This encodes CASSGYSGTLTDTQYF.

V usage is TRBV27 and J usage is TRBJ1-6; 9 nucleotides match TRBD1. This CDR3 region has 14 residues. Germline V gene data show CDR1 as MNHEY and CDR2 as SMNVEV (reference sequence). The J segment lost 13 bases and the V segment lost 6 bases, leaving 10 bases of the junction unmatched. The CDR3 loop is CASSGDRAFKPLHF. CDR3 DNA sequence: TGTGCCAGCAGCGGGGACAGGGCGTTTAAGCCCCTCCACTTT.

This chain links TRBV9 with TRBJ1-2, with 7 bases that match TRBD1. The CDR3 consists of 15 residues. V was pared by 3 bases and J by 0 bases, with 5 bases of the junction left unmatched. Germline CDR1 and CDR2: SGDLS and YYNGEE. CDR3 sequence reads: CASSAGDRSNYGYTF. The CDR3 DNA sequence: TGTGCCAGCAGCGCAGGGGACAGATCTAACTATGGCTACACCTTC.

The chain uses TRBV7-8 and TRBJ2-7, with D possibly being TRBD1 (6 bases). V dropped 1 base and J dropped 6 bases, with 7 bases sitting between them. This CDR3 is built from 12 residues. The germline V gene encodes CDR1 SGHVS and CDR2 FQNEAQ. The CDR3 DNA reads as TGTGCCAGCAGCTTAGGGACAGTCGAGCAGTACTTC. This sequence encodes CASSLGTVEQYF.

The rearrangement links TRBV21-1 to TRBJ2-2; the table's D call TRBD1 went unverified against the DNA. TRBV21-1 is given as a pseudogene. The CDR3 covers 16 residues. CDR3 sequence: CASSKANQGFTGELFF. The CDR3 bases are TGTGCCAGCAGCAAAGCCAATCAGGGATTTACCGGGGAGCTGTTTTTT.

The chain has TRBV28 and TRBJ1-6, with a tentative D call TRBD1 (6 bases). Germline CDR1 MDHEN, CDR2 SYDVKM. Trimming shortened V by 8 bases and J by 5 bases, and 13 bases separated the two germline ends. CDR3 length: 14 amino acids. CDR3 region: CASARDTDNSPLHF. DNA of the CDR3: TGTGCCAGCGCCCGGGACACTGATAATTCACCCCTCCACTTT.

The J gene is TRBJ2-1, the V gene TRBV29-1; 8 bases fit TRBD1. CDR3 length: 13 amino acids. CDR1 and CDR2 from the germline V gene are SQVTM and ANQGSEA. Losses at the gene ends were 5 bases for V and 7 bases for J; bases not matched to a gene: 7. The CDR3 region has the DNA TGCAGCGTTTTCAGGGGGCTACTGAATGAGCAGTTCTTC. It is translated as CSVFRGLLNEQFF.

V usage is TRBV19 and J usage is TRBJ1-1; D is unclear. The V and J ends lost 3 bases and 0 bases respectively, with 5 bases between them. The CDR3 extends over 13 amino acids. Looked up from germline, CDR1 is LNHDA and CDR2 is SQIVND (reference sequence). CDR3 DNA sequence: TGTGCCAGTAGTATCTTTCTGAACACTGAAGCTTTCTTT. As protein: CASSIFLNTEAFF.

The chain uses TRBV7-8 and TRBJ2-7; no clear D. Germline CDR1 and CDR2: SGHVS and FQNEAQ. The CDR3 length is 13 residues. Trimming took off 1 base at V and 4 bases at J, with 8 bases between the two ends. DNA for the CDR3: TGTGCCAGCAGCTTAGTAGGGTGGTACGAGCAGTACTTC. As protein: CASSLVGWYEQYF.

The gene calls are TRBV5-6 and TRBJ2-7, with TRBD1 as a possible D gene (5 bases). Trimming stripped 1 base from V and 5 bases from J, with 13 bases between. Germline lookup yields CDR1 SGHDT and CDR2 YYEEEE. CDR3 length equals 14 residues. CDR3 DNA: TGTGCCAGCAGCTTGCCCGAGACAGTGAACGAGCAGTACTTC. Amino acid sequence: CASSLPETVNEQYF.

The chain is built from TRBV7-3 and TRBJ2-7; 8 nucleotides agree with TRBD2. The junction had 1 base not matched to a gene; V was cut back by 3 bases and J by 3 bases. The CDR3 has 13 amino acids. CDR1 is SGHTA and CDR2 is FQGTGA in the germline V gene. The CDR3 bases are TGTGCCAGCAGCTTGGGACTAGACTACGAGCAGTACTTC. It specifies CASSLGLDYEQYF.

The chain uses TRBV11-2 and TRBJ2-5; TRBD2 agrees at 9 bases. The germline gives CDR1 SGHAT, CDR2 FQNNGV. The CDR3 runs 17 residues. J lost 4 bases, V lost 6 bases, and 15 bases had no gene match. The CDR3: CASRRGGVLAGSETQYF. As DNA, the CDR3 is TGTGCCAGCAGGCGCGGAGGTGTACTAGCGGGCTCAGAGACCCAGTACTTC.

This clone was counted once. CDR3 sequence: CASSFVGANGYTF. CDR3 nucleotides: TGTGCCAGCAGCTTTGTAGGGGCGAATGGCTACACCTTC. The chain combines TRBV7-8 with TRBJ1-2; a weak D match, TRBD1 (5 bases). Germline V gene data show CDR1 as SGHVS and CDR2 as FQNEAQ. The CDR3 is made up of 13 amino acids. The V gene lost 3 bases and the J gene lost 6 bases, with 11 bases spanning the gap.

This chain connects TRBV27 to TRBJ2-1; D is undetermined. CDR3 length: 13 residues. The V gene lost 3 bases and the J gene lost 4 bases, with 7 bases spanning the gap. Looked up from germline, CDR1 is MNHEY and CDR2 is SMNVEV (reference sequence). The CDR3 DNA reads TGTGCCAGCAGTTTTTCGGAATACAATGAGCAGTTCTTC. Translated: CASSFSEYNEQFF.

This rearrangement joins TRBV4-3 to TRBJ2-2; D is possibly TRBD1 (6 bases). Per germline, CDR1 LGHNA and CDR2 YSLEER. V was pared by 1 base and J by 4 bases, with 13 bases between. The CDR3 sequence is 16 residues long. The CDR3 coding sequence is TGCGCCAGCAGCCAAGTTACTACAGGGATCACCGGGGAGCTGTTTTTT. Translation: CASSQVTTGITGELFF.

The chain links TRBV27 to TRBJ2-7; tentatively, D is TRBD1 (5 bases). Germline V gives CDR1 MNHEY, CDR2 SMNVEV (reference sequence). V lost 5 bases, J lost 0 bases, and 17 bases lay in between. This CDR3 is built from 16 residues. The CDR3 DNA reads as TGTGCCAGCAGTCCCCTGGGCCTGACAGACTCCTACGAGCAGTACTTC. Translated, it gives CASSPLGLTDSYEQYF.

CDR3 nucleotide sequence: TGCGCCAGCAGCCCAGGACCGACGGGACTAGCGGATTACAATGAGCAGTTCTTC. Its protein is CASSPGPTGLADYNEQFF. The chain recombines TRBV5-1 with TRBJ2-1, with 11 bases identical to TRBD2. The CDR3 is 18 residues long. The V segment lost 4 bases and the J segment 4 bases; nucleotides outside the gene matches: 13. Germline V gene data show CDR1 as SGHRS and CDR2 as YFSETQ.

The chain combines TRBV20-1 with TRBJ2-1; D is uncertain. CDR1 DFQATT and CDR2 SNEGSKA come from the germline V gene (reference sequence). Trimming removed 8 bases from V and 11 bases from J, with 13 bases in between. CDR3 length equals 10 residues. CDR3 coding DNA: TGCAGTACCGCCCGGACCCAGCAGTTCTTC. Translating it yields CSTARTQQFF.